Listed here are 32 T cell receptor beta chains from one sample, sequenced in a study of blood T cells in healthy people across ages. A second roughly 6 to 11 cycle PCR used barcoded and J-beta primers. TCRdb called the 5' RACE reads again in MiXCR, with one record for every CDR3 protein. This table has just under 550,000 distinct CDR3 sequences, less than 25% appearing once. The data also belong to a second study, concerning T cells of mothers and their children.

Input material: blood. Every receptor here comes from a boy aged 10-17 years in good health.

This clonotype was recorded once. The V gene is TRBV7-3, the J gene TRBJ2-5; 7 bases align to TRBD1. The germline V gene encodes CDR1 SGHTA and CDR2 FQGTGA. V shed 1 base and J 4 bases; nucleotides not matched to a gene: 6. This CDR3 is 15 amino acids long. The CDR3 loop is CASSLIGGRGETQYF. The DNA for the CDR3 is TGTGCCAGCAGCTTAATAGGGGGCCGAGGAGAGACCCAGTACTTC. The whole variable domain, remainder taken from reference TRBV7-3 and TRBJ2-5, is GAGVSQTPSNKVTEKGKYVELRCDPISGHTALYWYRQSLGQGPEFLIYFQGTGAADDSGLPNDRFFAVRPEGSVSTLKIQRTERGDSAVYLCASSLIGGRGETQYFGPGTRLLVL.

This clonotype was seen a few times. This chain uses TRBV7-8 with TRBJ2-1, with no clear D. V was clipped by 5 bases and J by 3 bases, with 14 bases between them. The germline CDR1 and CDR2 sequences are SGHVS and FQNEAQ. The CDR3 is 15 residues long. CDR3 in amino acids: CASSPIDWNYNEQFF. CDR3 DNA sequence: TGTGCCAGCAGCCCTATTGACTGGAACTACAATGAGCAGTTCTTC.

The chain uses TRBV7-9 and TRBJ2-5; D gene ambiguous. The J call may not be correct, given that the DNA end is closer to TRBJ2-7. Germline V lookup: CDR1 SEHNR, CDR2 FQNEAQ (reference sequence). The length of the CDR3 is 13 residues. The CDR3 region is CASSPTAIYEQYF. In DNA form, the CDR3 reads TGTGCCAGCAGCCCCACAGCGATCTACGAGCAGTACTTC.

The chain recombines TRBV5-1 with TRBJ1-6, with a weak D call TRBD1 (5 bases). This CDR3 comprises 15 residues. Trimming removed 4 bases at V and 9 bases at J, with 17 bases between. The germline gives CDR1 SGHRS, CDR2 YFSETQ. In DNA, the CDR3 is TGCGCCAGCAGCGTGACAGTAGTAAGCTCTTCACCCCTCCACTTT. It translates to CASSVTVVSSSPLHF.

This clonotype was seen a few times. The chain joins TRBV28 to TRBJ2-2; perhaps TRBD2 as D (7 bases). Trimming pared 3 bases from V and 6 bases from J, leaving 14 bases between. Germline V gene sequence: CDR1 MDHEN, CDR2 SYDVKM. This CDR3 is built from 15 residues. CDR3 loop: CASSLIGGRAGELFF. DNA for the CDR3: TGTGCCAGCAGTTTGATCGGGGGGCGCGCCGGGGAGCTGTTTTTT.

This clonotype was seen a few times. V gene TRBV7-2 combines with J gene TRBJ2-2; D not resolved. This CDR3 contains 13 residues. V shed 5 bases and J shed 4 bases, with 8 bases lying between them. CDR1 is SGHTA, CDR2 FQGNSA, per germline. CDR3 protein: CASSTMGTGELFF. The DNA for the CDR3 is TGTGCCAGCAGCACCATGGGCACCGGGGAGCTGTTTTTT. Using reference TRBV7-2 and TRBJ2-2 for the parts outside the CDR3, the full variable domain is GAGVSQSPSNKVTEKGKDVELRCDPISGHTALYWYRQSLGQGLEFLIYFQGNSAPDKSGLPSDRFSAERTGGSVSTLTIQRTQQEDSAVYLCASSTMGTGELFFGEGSRLTVL.

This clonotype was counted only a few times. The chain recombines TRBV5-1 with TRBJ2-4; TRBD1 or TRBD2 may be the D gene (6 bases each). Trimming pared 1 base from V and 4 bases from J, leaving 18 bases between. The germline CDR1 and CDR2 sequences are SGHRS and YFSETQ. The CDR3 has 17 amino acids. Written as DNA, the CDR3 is TGCGCCAGCAGCTTGTTAACGGGGGCACGGGGGAAAAACATTCAGTACTTC. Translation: CASSLLTGARGKNIQYF. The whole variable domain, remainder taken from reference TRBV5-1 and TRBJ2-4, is KAGVTQTPRYLIKTRGQQVTLSCSPISGHRSVSWYQQTPGQGLQFLFEYFSETQRNKGNFPGRFSGRQFSNSRSEMNVSTLELGDSALYLCASSLLTGARGKNIQYFGAGTRLSVL.

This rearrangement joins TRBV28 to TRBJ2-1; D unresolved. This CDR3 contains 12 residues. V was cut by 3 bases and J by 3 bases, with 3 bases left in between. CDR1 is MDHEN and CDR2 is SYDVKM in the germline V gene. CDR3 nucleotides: TGTGCCAGCAGTTTGATCTACAATGAGCAGTTCTTC. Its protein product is CASSLIYNEQFF. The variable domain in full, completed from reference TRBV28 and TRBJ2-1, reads DVKVTQSSRYLVKRTGEKVFLECVQDMDHENMFWYRQDPGLGLRLIYFSYDVKMKEKGDIPEGYSVSREKKERFSLILESASTNQTSMYLCASSLIYNEQFFGPGTRLTVL.

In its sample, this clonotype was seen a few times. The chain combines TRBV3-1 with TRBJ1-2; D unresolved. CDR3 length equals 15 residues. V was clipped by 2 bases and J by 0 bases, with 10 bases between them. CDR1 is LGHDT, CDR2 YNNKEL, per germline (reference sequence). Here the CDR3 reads CASSQRILANYGYTF. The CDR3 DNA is TGTGCCAGCAGCCAACGGATCCTAGCTAACTATGGCTACACCTTC.

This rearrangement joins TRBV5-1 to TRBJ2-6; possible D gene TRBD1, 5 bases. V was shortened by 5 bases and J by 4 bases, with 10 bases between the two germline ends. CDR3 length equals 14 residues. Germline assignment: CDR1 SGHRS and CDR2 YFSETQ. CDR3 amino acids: CASRTASGANVLTF. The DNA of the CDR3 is TGCGCCAGCAGGACAGCATCAGGGGCCAACGTCCTGACTTTC.

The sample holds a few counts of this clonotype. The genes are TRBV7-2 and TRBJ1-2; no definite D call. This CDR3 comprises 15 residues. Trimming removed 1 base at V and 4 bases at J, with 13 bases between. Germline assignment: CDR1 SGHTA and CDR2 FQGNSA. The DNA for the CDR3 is TGTGCCAGCAGCTTAGACAGATCGGTGGCCTATGGCTACACCTTC. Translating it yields CASSLDRSVAYGYTF.

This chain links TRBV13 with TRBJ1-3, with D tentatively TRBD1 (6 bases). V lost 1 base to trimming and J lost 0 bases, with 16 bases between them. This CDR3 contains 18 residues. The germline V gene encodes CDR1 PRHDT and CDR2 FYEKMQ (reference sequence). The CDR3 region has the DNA TGTGCCAGCAGCTTAGAGGGGGTCCTCGAGAGCTCTGGAAACACCATATATTTT. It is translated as CASSLEGVLESSGNTIYF.

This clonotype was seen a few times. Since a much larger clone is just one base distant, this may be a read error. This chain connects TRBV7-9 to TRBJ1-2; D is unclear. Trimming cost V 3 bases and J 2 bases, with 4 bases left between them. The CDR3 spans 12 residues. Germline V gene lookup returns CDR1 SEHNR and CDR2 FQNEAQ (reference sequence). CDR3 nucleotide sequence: TGTGCCAGCAGCTTCAACAACTATGGCTACACCTTC. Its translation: CASSFNNYGYTF.

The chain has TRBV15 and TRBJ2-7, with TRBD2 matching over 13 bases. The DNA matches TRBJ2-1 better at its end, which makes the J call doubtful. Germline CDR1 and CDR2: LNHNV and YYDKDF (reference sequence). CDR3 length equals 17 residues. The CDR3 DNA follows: TGTGCCACCAGCAGAGATCGGACTAGCGGGGGCTACAATGAGCAGTTCTTC. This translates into CATSRDRTSGGYNEQFF.

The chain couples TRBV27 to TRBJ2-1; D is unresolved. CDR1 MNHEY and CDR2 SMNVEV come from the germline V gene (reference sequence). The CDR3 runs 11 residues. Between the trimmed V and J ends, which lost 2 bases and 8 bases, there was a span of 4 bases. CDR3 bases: TGTGCCAGCAGTTTAGGCCATGAGCAGTTCTTC. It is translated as CASSLGHEQFF.

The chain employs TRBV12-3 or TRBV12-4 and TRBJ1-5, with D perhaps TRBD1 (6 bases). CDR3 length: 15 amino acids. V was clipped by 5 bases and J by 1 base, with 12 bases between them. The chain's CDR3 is CASSVDSPSNQPQHF. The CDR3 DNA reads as TGTGCCAGCAGTGTGGACAGTCCGAGCAATCAGCCCCAGCATTTT.

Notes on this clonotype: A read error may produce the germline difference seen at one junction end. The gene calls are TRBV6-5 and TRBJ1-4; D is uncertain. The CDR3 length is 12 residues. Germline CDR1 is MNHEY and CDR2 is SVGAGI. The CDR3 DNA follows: TGTGCCGGCAGCGGGACTAATGAAAAACTGTTTTTT. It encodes CAGSGTNEKLFF.

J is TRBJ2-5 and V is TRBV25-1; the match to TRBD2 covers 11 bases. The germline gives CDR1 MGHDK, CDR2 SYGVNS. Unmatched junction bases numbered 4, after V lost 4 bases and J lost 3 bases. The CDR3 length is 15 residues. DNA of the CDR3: TGTGCCAGCAGTGCACCGGGACTAGCGGAAGAGACCCAGTACTTC. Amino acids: CASSAPGLAEETQYF.

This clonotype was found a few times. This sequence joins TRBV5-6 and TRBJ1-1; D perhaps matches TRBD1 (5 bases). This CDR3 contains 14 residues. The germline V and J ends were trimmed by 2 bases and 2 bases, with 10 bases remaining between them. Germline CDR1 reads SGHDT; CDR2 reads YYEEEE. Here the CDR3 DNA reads TGTGCCAGCAGCTTTACAGGTATTAACACTGAAGCTTTCTTT. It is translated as CASSFTGINTEAFF. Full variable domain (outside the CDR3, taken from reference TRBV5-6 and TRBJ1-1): DAGVTQSPTHLIKTRGQQVTLRCSPKSGHDTVSWYQQALGQGPQFIFQYYEEEERQRGNFPDRFSGHQFPNYSSELNVNALLLGDSALYLCASSFTGINTEAFFGQGTRLTVV.

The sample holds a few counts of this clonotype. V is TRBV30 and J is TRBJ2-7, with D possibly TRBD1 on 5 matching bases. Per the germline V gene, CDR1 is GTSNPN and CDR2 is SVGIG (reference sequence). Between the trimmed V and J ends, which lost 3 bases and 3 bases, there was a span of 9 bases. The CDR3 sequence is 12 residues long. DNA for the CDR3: TGTGCCTGGAGAGACAGTTTCTACGAGCAGTACTTC. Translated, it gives CAWRDSFYEQYF. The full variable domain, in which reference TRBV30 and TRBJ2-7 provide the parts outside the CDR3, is SQTIHQWPATLVQPVGSPLSLECTVEGTSNPNLYWYRQAAGRGLQLLFYSVGIGQISSEVPQNLSASRPQDRQFILSSKKLLLSDSGFYLCAWRDSFYEQYFGPGTRLTVT.

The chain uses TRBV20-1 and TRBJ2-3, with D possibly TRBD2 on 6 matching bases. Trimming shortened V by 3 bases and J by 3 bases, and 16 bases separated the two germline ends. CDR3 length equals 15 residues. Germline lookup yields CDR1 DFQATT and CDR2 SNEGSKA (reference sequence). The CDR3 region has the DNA TGCAGTGCTAGCCCTTTCGGGCGGGGAACAGATACGCAGTATTTT. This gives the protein CSASPFGRGTDTQYF.

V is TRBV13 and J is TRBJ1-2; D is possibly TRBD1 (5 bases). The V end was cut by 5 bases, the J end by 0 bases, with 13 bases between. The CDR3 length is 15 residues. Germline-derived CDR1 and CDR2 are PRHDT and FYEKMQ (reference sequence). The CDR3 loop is CASSAGRGANYGYTF. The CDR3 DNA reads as TGTGCCAGCAGCGCTGGGCGGGGGGCTAACTATGGCTACACCTTC. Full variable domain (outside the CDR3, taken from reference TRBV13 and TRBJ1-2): AAGVIQSPRHLIKEKRETATLKCYPIPRHDTVYWYQQGPGQDPQFLISFYEKMQSDKGSIPDRFSAQQFSDYHSELNMSSLELGDSALYFCASSAGRGANYGYTFGSGTRLTVV.

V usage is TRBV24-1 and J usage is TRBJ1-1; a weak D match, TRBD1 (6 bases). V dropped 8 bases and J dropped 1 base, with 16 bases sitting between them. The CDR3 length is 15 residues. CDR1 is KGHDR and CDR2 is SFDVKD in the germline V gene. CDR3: CATNYQGGGNTEAFF. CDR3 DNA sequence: TGTGCCACCAATTATCAGGGAGGGGGGAACACTGAAGCTTTCTTT.

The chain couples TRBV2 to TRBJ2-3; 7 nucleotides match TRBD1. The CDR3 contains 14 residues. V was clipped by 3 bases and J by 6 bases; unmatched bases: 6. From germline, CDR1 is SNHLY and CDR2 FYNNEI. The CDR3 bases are TGTGCCAGCAGTGACGCGACAGGGTTTGATACGCAGTATTTT. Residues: CASSDATGFDTQYF.

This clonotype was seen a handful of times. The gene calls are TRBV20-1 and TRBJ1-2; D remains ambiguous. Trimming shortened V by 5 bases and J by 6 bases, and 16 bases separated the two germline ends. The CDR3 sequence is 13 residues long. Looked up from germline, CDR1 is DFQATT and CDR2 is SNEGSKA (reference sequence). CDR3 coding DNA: TGCAGTGCTCCCGGCGGGAGGATTGATGGCTACACCTTC. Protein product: CSAPGGRIDGYTF.

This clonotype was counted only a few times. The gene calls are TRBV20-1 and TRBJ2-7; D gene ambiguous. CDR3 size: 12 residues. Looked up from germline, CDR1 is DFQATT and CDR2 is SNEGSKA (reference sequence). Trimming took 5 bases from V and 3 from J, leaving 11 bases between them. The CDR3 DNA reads TGCAGTGCTGCTCGTGGAGTCTACGAGCAGTACTTC. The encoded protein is CSAARGVYEQYF.

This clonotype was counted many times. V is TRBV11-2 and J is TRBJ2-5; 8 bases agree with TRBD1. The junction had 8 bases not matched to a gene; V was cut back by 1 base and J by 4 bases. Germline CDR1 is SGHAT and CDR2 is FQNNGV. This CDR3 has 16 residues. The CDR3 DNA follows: TGTGCCAGCAGCTTAGGAACAGGGGGACGTTTAGAGACCCAGTACTTC. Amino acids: CASSLGTGGRLETQYF.

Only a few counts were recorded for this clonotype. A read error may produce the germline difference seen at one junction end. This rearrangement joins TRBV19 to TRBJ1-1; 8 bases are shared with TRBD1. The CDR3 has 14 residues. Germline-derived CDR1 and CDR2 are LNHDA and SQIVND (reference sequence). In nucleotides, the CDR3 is TGTGCCAGTATGAACCGGGACAGGAACGCTGAAGCTTTCTTT. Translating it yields CASMNRDRNAEAFF.

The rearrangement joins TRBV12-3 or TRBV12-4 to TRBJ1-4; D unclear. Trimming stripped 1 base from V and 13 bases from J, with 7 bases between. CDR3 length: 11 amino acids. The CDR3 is CASSLDGPLFF. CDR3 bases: TGTGCCAGCAGTTTAGACGGTCCACTGTTTTTT.

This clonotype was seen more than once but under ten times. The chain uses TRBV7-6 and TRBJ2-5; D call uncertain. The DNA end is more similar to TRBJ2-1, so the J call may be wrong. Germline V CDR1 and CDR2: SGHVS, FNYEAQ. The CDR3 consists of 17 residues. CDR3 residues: CASSLELVRDDFSEQFF. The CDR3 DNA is TGTGCCAGCAGCTTAGAGCTCGTTAGGGATGATTTTAGTGAGCAGTTCTTC.

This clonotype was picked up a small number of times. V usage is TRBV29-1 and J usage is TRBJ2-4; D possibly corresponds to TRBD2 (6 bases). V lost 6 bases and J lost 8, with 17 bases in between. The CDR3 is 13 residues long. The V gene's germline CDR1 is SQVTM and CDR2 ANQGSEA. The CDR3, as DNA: TGCAGCGTGAGGAGGGGAGTGGCGGACATTCAGTACTTC. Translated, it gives CSVRRGVADIQYF.

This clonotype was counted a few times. The CDR3 is CSARGLAGEQYF. CDR3 bases: TGCAGTGCCAGGGGACTAGCTGGCGAGCAGTACTTC. The chain employs TRBV20-1 and TRBJ2-7; 9 bases are shared with TRBD2. CDR1 is DFQATT and CDR2 is SNEGSKA in the germline V gene (reference sequence). The CDR3 sequence is 12 residues long. J was trimmed by 6 bases and V by 6 bases; bases with no gene match: 6.